Listed below are T cell receptor beta chains from one sample, sequenced in a study of blood T cell repertoires in COVID-19. Repertoires were generated with immunoSEQ multiplex PCR, while TCRdb's copy carries only in-frame clones and drops some. The sample lists approximately 120,000 clones; about 85% were seen once. The sequenced sample consisted of peripheral blood. The receptors come from a woman older than 75 with COVID-19, enrolled during active disease. Each CDR3 is given with its conserved first and last residue. The D gene is left open where the match is weak. Only some rows state a clone size, as once, few, many or a class for expanded clones.

j_gene	d_gene	v_gene	abundance	len	CDR3aa	CDR3nt
TRBJ1-6	-	TRBV28	-	14	CASIRLEGGSPLHF	TGTGCCAGCATACGGCTTGAGGGTGGTTCACCCCTCCACTTT
TRBJ1-1	TRBD1	TRBV9	many	14	CASSFYDRDTEAFF	TGTGCCAGCAGCTTTTATGACAGGGACACTGAAGCTTTCTTT
TRBJ2-5	-	TRBV7-9	-	14	CASSFRRDQETQYF	TGTGCCAGCAGCTTTCGCAGGGACCAAGAGACCCAGTACTTC
TRBJ1-5	-	TRBV28	-	12	CASSFGGQPQHF	TGTGCCAGCAGTTTCGGGGGACAGCCCCAGCATTTT
TRBJ1-2	-	TRBV28	-	13	CASSQGVRYGYTF	TGTGCCAGCAGTCAAGGGGTTCGCTATGGCTACACCTTC
TRBJ1-6	TRBD1	TRBV5-1	-	14	CASSPDRGNSPLHF	TGCGCCAGCAGCCCGGACAGGGGCAATTCACCCCTCCACTTT
TRBJ2-2	-	TRBV18	-	17	CASSLRPGHLGAGELFF	TGTGCCAGCTCATTGAGGCCGGGACATCTTGGGGCCGGGGAGCTGTTTTTT
TRBJ2-1	TRBD2	TRBV6-2/TRBV6-3	-	17	CASSYSTSGRRAVEQFF	TGTGCCAGCAGTTACTCCACTAGCGGGAGGAGAGCGGTTGAGCAGTTCTTC
TRBJ1-5	TRBD1	TRBV6-5	-	13	CASSRGRGQPQHF	TGTGCCAGCAGTAGGGGGCGAGGACAGCCCCAGCATTTT
TRBJ1-4	-	TRBV11-2	-	15	CASSHMGGADEKLFF	TGTGCCAGCAGCCACATGGGGGGGGCCGATGAAAAACTGTTTTTT
TRBJ2-1	TRBD2	TRBV9	once	13	CASSALKTSSPFF	TGTGCCAGCAGCGCTTTGAAGACTAGCTCTCCGTTCTTC
TRBJ2-3	TRBD2	TRBV9	-	14	CASSVLAGVDTQYF	TGTGCCAGCAGCGTATTAGCGGGAGTAGATACGCAGTATTTT
TRBJ1-3	-	TRBV3-1/TRBV3-2	-	14	CASSRLRSGNTIYF	TGTGCCAGCAGCCGACTCCGCTCTGGAAACACCATATATTTT
TRBJ1-5	TRBD1	TRBV18	-	18	CASSPPRTGGADNQPQHF	TGTGCCAGCTCACCACCTCGGACAGGGGGCGCGGACAATCAGCCCCAGCATTTT
TRBJ2-2	-	TRBV27	-	14	CASSRAGNTGELFF	TGTGCCAGCAGTAGGGCGGGGAACACCGGGGAGCTGTTTTTT
TRBJ2-3	TRBD2	TRBV7-8	-	15	CASSFLSGSTDTQYF	TGTGCCAGCAGCTTCCTTAGCGGGAGCACAGATACGCAGTATTTT
TRBJ2-7	TRBD1	TRBV7-8	-	13	CASSEGQLYEQYF	TGTGCCAGCAGCGAGGGACAGCTCTACGAGCAGTACTTC
TRBJ1-6	-	TRBV5-1	-	14	CASSLDQGGSPLHF	TGCGCCAGCAGCTTGGATCAGGGAGGATCACCCCTCCACTTT
TRBJ2-2	-	TRBV2	-	15	CASSEGRQARSGLFF	TGTGCCAGCAGTGAAGGTAGACAGGCACGCTCCGGGCTGTTTTTT
TRBJ1-2	TRBD1	TRBV7-2	few	13	CASSPLGQDGYTF	TGTGCCAGCAGCCCATTGGGACAGGATGGCTACACCTTC
TRBJ1-1	-	TRBV18	-	15	CASSRFGGENTEAFF	TGTGCCAGCTCACGATTCGGGGGGGAGAACACTGAAGCTTTCTTT
TRBJ1-1	-	TRBV9	-	18	CASSTSSGGGTTIPEAFF	TGTGCCAGCAGCACCTCCTCTGGGGGGGGGACTACTATCCCTGAAGCTTTCTTT
TRBJ2-4	TRBD1	TRBV28	-	15	CAGFLGGEAKNIQYF	TGTGCCGGGTTCCTAGGGGGCGAGGCCAAAAACATTCAGTACTTC
TRBJ2-5	TRBD1	TRBV5-6	-	13	CASSWTGEETQYF	TGTGCCAGCAGCTGGACAGGGGAAGAGACCCAGTACTTC
TRBJ2-5	-	TRBV4-3	-	15	CASSQEGRREETQYF	TGCGCCAGCAGCCAAGAAGGGCGCAGGGAAGAGACCCAGTACTTC
TRBJ1-2	-	TRBV6-5	-	13	CASSSGVDGGYTF	TGTGCCAGCAGTTCAGGGGTTGACGGTGGCTACACCTTC
TRBJ2-7	TRBD1	TRBV6-5	-	14	CASGTGKGRYEQYF	TGTGCCAGCGGGACAGGGAAGGGGAGGTACGAGCAGTACTTC
TRBJ2-7	-	TRBV11-2	-	16	CASSLVGALAHYEQYF	TGTGCCAGCAGCTTAGTTGGGGCATTAGCCCACTACGAGCAGTACTTC